Following are 8 T cell receptor beta chains from one sample sequenced in a study of monozygotic twins with cystic fibrosis. TCRdb's copy holds only in-frame clones and misses some; the assay was immunoSEQ multiplex PCR. Altogether 30,000 to 35,000 clones are present, 92% being singletons, with the ten largest covering 0.85% to 1%. Sequencing was done on a sample of blood. These receptors all come from a girl aged 2 to 9 with cystic fibrosis.

The rearrangement uses TRBV7-9 and TRBJ1-5; D gene ambiguous. Trimming removed 4 bases from V and 6 bases from J, with 13 bases in between. Germline lookup yields CDR1 SEHNR and CDR2 FQNEAQ (reference sequence). The CDR3 is 14 amino acids. The chain's CDR3 is CASSSDLSGQPQHF. DNA of the CDR3: TGTGCCAGCAGCTCGGACCTCTCCGGTCAGCCCCAGCATTTT. Full variable domain (remainder filled in from reference TRBV7-9 and TRBJ1-5): DTGVSQNPRHKITKRGQNVTFRCDPISEHNRLYWYRQTLGQGPEFLTYFQNEAQLEKSRLLSDRFSAERPKGSFSTLEIQRTEQGDSAMYLCASSSDLSGQPQHFGDGTRLSIL.

This clone was recorded once. The chain recombines TRBV27 with TRBJ2-5; weak D call: TRBD2 (6 bases). Germline values: CDR1 MNHEY, CDR2 SMNVEV (reference sequence). The CDR3 sequence is 15 residues long. Trimming removed 3 bases from V and 3 bases from J, with 14 bases in between. CDR3 sequence reads: CASSFGTLGKETQYF. The CDR3 nucleotides read TGTGCCAGCAGTTTCGGGACTTTGGGGAAAGAGACCCAGTACTTC.

This rearrangement joins TRBV6-4 to TRBJ2-1, with D hard to call. Germline-derived CDR1 and CDR2 are MRHNA and SNTAGT. CDR3 length: 15 amino acids. Trimming cost V 3 bases and J 1 base, with 10 bases left between them. The CDR3, as DNA: TGTGCCAGCAGTGAATCAGGCGGTTCCTACAATGAGCAGTTCTTC. Translation: CASSESGGSYNEQFF.

The chain has TRBV7-2 and TRBJ2-2, with D possibly being TRBD1 or TRBD2 (6 bases each). The CDR3 totals 17 residues. Germline V gene data show CDR1 as SGHTA and CDR2 as FQGNSA. The V gene lost 5 bases and the J gene lost 8 bases, with 24 bases spanning the gap. The CDR3 loop reads CASSPEGARGRSGELFF. In DNA, the CDR3 is TGTGCCAGCAGCCCAGAGGGCGCGAGGGGGAGGTCGGGGGAGCTGTTTTTT.

The J gene is TRBJ2-2, the V gene TRBV29-1; no firm D call. V was clipped by 7 bases and J by 1 base, with 10 bases between them. The CDR3 runs 13 residues. Germline V gene sequence: CDR1 SQVTM, CDR2 ANQGSEA. Written as DNA, the CDR3 is TGCAGCGCCCAGACAAGGAACACCGGGGAGCTGTTTTTT. Translated: CSAQTRNTGELFF.

The chain employs TRBV4-1 and TRBJ2-3, with 12 bases lining up with TRBD2. CDR3 size: 17 residues. V was pared by 4 bases and J by 6 bases, with 11 bases of the junction left unmatched. The germline CDR1 and CDR2 sequences are MGHRA and YSYEKL. The CDR3, as DNA: TGCGCCAGCAGCCTTTCTAGCGGGGGGGCCAGGGTGGATACGCAGTATTTT. Translation gives CASSLSSGGARVDTQYF.

V usage is TRBV30 and J usage is TRBJ1-1, with unresolved D. The V gene lost 1 base and the J gene lost 0 bases, with 6 bases spanning the gap. The CDR3 is 13 residues long. CDR1 GTSNPN and CDR2 SVGIG come from the germline V gene (reference sequence). This CDR3 reads CAWSAELNTEAFF. CDR3 DNA: TGTGCCTGGAGTGCAGAGTTGAACACTGAAGCTTTCTTT.

V usage is TRBV15 and J usage is TRBJ2-2; TRBD1 might be the D (6 bases). Trimming stripped 0 bases from V and 6 bases from J, with 14 bases between. Germline CDR1 LNHNV, CDR2 YYDKDF (reference sequence). There are 16 residues in the CDR3. CDR3: CATSRDKQGRAGELFF. The CDR3 bases are TGTGCCACCAGCAGAGATAAACAGGGTCGAGCCGGGGAGCTGTTTTTT.